The T cell receptor beta chain under discussion was sequenced for a study of T-cell reconstitution after alpha-beta-depleted transplantation in children. Overall study results and limits: Several hundred graft clones that had expanded were reportedly the source of alpha-beta T cells about two months after transplant. The authors attributed T-cell counts and diversity one year after transplant mostly to newly produced T cells.

Only a few counts were recorded for this clonotype. Its antigen is undetermined. Germline lookup yields CDR1 SGHRS and CDR2 YFSETQ. The CDR3 has 12 amino acids. V lost 5 bases and J lost 2, with 8 bases in between. Unique molecular identifiers were built into the TCRbeta library. TCRdb recomputed calls from the PCR reads with MiXCR, one row per CDR3 protein. Altogether a few hundred thousand distinct CDR3 sequences are present, 25% to 30% being singletons, with the ten largest covering 36%. The J gene is TRBJ2-7, the V gene TRBV5-1, with D hard to call. The sequencing used PBMCs, collected before TCRalphabeta/CD19-depleted stem cell transplant. This TCR derives from a boy under three years old with Wiskott-Aldrich syndrome, due to receive a stem cell transplant. CDR3 DNA sequence: TGCGCCAGCAGAAAAGGGCCCTACGAGCAGTACTTC. Protein: CASRKGPYEQYF. Based on the CDR3 plus reference TRBV5-1 and TRBJ2-7, the full variable domain is KAGVTQTPRYLIKTRGQQVTLSCSPISGHRSVSWYQQTPGQGLQFLFEYFSETQRNKGNFPGRFSGRQFSNSRSEMNVSTLELGDSALYLCASRKGPYEQYFGPGTRLTVT.